This is a list of T cell receptor beta chains from one sample in a study of somatic mutations in cytotoxic T cells in rheumatoid arthritis. Libraries were prepared by immunoSEQ multiplex PCR; TCRdb keeps only in-frame clonotypes and omits some of them. The data contain 15,000 to 20,000 clones, about 77% of them singletons. The sample taken for sequencing was CD8+ T cells sorted from blood. The receptors were gathered from an adult with rheumatoid arthritis. Each CDR3 is given with its conserved first and last residue. Fields, in order: J gene, D gene, V gene, clone size, CDR3 protein, CDR3 DNA. D genes are given only for firm matches. The size entry is marked missing in some rows and otherwise reads once, few, many or a size class.

TRBJ2-7,.,TRBV14,few,CASSLGLYEQYF,TGTGCCAGCAGCCTCGGGCTCTACGAGCAGTACTTC
TRBJ2-4,.,TRBV28,.,CASKPALQNIQYF,TGTGCCAGCAAGCCAGCCCTTCAAAACATTCAGTACTTC
TRBJ2-5,TRBD2,TRBV14,.,CASSRMGLAILETQYF,TGTGCCAGCAGTCGAATGGGACTAGCGATCCTAGAGACCCAGTACTTC
TRBJ2-3,TRBD2,TRBV5-5,.,CASSLLAGGSGDTQYF,TGTGCCAGCAGCTTACTAGCGGGAGGTTCTGGAGATACGCAGTATTTT
TRBJ1-1,.,TRBV7-2,.,CASSPQRGAEAFF,TGTGCCAGCAGCCCCCAGAGGGGCGCTGAAGCTTTCTTT
TRBJ2-2,TRBD1,TRBV23-1,.,CASSHWWTGINTGELFF,TGCGCCAGCAGTCATTGGTGGACAGGGATTAACACCGGGGAGCTGTTTTTT
TRBJ2-3,.,TRBV5-4,.,CASSKAHSTDTQYF,TGTGCCAGCAGCAAAGCGCATAGCACAGATACGCAGTATTTT
TRBJ2-2,TRBD1,TRBV7-9,.,CASSPWTGPGELFF,TGTGCCAGCAGCCCCTGGACAGGGCCCGGGGAGCTGTTTTTT
TRBJ1-4,.,TRBV7-9,once,CASSLQGGREKLFF,TGTGCCAGCAGTTTACAGGGAGGAAGAGAAAAACTGTTTTTT
TRBJ1-2,.,TRBV6-5,.,CASSMDGYGYTF,TGTGCCAGCAGCATGGACGGCTATGGCTACACCTTC
TRBJ2-7,.,TRBV4-1,.,CASSQLYPGYEQYF,TGCGCCAGCAGCCAACTCTACCCAGGGTACGAGCAGTACTTC
TRBJ2-6,TRBD1,TRBV7-8,.,CASSLLAGPGTASGANVLTF,TGTGCCAGCAGCTTATTGGCCGGTCCCGGGACAGCCTCTGGGGCCAACGTCCTGACTTTC
TRBJ1-4,.,TRBV27,.,CASSFVGLGEKLFF,TGTGCCAGCAGTTTTGTGGGGTTAGGGGAAAAACTGTTTTTT
TRBJ2-3,TRBD2,TRBV6-5,.,CASAGGPTDTQYF,TGTGCCAGCGCGGGGGGGCCGACAGATACGCAGTATTTT
TRBJ1-5,.,TRBV6-1,.,CASSDPPLSSNQPQHF,TGTGCCAGCAGTGACCCCCCGCTCAGTAGCAATCAGCCCCAGCATTTT
TRBJ2-7,.,TRBV12-5,few,CASASAHEQYF,TGTGCTAGTGCCTCCGCCCACGAGCAGTACTTC
TRBJ1-1,.,TRBV19,few,CASSYTLNTEAFF,TGTGCCAGTAGTTACACACTGAACACTGAAGCTTTCTTT
TRBJ2-2,.,TRBV5-5,.,CASSLLGGRGELFF,TGTGCCAGCAGCTTGCTCGGGGGTCGGGGGGAGCTGTTTTTT
TRBJ1-1,.,TRBV4-1,.,CASSQDILNEAFF,TGCGCCAGCAGCCAAGATATATTAAATGAAGCTTTCTTT
TRBJ2-7,.,TRBV11-1,.,CASSKEGRAGFYEQYF,TGTGCCAGCAGCAAAGAGGGCCGTGCGGGGTTCTACGAGCAGTACTTC
TRBJ2-6,.,TRBV5-4,.,CASSKDGSSGANVLTF,TGTGCCAGCAGCAAGGACGGGAGCTCTGGGGCCAACGTCCTGACTTTC
TRBJ2-1,.,TRBV7-7,once,CASSLAARAPYNEQFF,TGTGCCAGCAGCTTAGCTGCGCGGGCCCCCTACAATGAGCAGTTCTTC
TRBJ1-1,.,TRBV6-1,.,CASSEGESTEAFF,TGTGCCAGCAGTGAGGGGGAAAGCACTGAAGCTTTCTTT
TRBJ1-2,.,TRBV6-5,.,CASTGGDGYTF,TGTGCCAGCACTGGGGGGGATGGCTACACCTTC
TRBJ2-5,TRBD2,TRBV9,.,CASSVSGGHQETQYF,TGTGCCAGCAGCGTTAGCGGGGGACACCAAGAGACCCAGTACTTC
TRBJ2-1,.,TRBV5-6,.,CASSLPGFSANEQFF,TGTGCCAGCAGCTTGCCTGGGTTTTCCGCTAATGAGCAGTTCTTC
TRBJ1-5,.,TRBV15,few,CATSRERTSGQPQHF,TGTGCCACCAGCAGAGAACGGACGAGCGGGCAGCCCCAGCATTTT
TRBJ2-1,TRBD2,TRBV6-5,.,CASSYPKTSGGNEQFF,TGTGCCAGCAGTTACCCCAAGACTAGCGGGGGCAATGAGCAGTTCTTC
TRBJ2-7,TRBD2,TRBV6-5,.,CASSFGLAGAYEQYF,TGTGCCAGCAGTTTTGGACTAGCGGGGGCCTACGAGCAGTACTTC
TRBJ2-1,TRBD2,TRBV11-2,.,CASSLDPGLAGPGNEQFF,TGTGCCAGCAGCTTAGATCCGGGACTAGCGGGCCCAGGTAATGAGCAGTTCTTC
TRBJ2-7,.,TRBV10-2,few,CASSAVSFYEQYF,TGCGCCAGCAGTGCGGTCAGCTTTTACGAGCAGTACTTC
TRBJ2-2,TRBD1,TRBV9,large,CASSVEGQPNTGELFF,TGTGCCAGCAGCGTAGAGGGACAGCCGAACACCGGGGAGCTGTTTTTT